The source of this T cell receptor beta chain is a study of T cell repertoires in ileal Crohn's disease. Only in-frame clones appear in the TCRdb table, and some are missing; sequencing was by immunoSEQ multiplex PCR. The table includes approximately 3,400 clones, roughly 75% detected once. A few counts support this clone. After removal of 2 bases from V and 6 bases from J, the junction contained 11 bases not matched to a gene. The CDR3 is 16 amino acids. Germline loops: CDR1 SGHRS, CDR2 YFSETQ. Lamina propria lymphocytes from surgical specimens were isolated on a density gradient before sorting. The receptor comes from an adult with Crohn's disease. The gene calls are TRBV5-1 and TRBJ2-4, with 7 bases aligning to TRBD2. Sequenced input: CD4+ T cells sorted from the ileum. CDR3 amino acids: CASSFSQGWGGNIQYF. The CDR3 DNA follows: TGCGCCAGCAGCTTCTCCCAGGGATGGGGGGGAAACATTCAGTACTTC.